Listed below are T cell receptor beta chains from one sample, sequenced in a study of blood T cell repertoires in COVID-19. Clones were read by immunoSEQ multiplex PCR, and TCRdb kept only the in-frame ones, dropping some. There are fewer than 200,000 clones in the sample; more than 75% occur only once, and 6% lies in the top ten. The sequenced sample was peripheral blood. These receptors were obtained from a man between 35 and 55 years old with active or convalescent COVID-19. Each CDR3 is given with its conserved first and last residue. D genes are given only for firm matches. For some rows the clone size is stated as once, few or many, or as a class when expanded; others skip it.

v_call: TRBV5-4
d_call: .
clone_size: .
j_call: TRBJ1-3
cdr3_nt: TGTGCCAGCAGCTTCGGTAACACCATATATTTT
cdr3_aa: CASSFGNTIYF

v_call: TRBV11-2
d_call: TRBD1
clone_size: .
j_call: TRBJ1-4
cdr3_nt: TGTGCCAGCAGCTTACTGGGACAGGGATATGAAAAACTGTTTTTT
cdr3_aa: CASSLLGQGYEKLFF

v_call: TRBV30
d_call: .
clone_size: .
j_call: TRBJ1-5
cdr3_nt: TGTGCCTGGAGTGCTGCCGGTCTCAACAATCAGCCCCAGCATTTT
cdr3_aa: CAWSAAGLNNQPQHF

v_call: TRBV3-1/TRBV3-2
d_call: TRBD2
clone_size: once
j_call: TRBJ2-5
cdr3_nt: TGTGCCAGCAGCCAAAGGGTGGCGGGAGTACAAGAGACCCAGTACTTC
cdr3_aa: CASSQRVAGVQETQYF

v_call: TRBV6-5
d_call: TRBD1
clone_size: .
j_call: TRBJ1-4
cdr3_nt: TGTGCCAGCACCACAGGGGTTGGTGAAAAACTGTTTTTT
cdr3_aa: CASTTGVGEKLFF

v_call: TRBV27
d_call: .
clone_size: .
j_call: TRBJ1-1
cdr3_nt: TGTGCCAGCAGTTTCGGGGGAGGGAACGCTGAAGCTTTCTTT
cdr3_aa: CASSFGGGNAEAFF

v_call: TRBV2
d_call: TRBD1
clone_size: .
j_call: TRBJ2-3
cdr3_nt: TGTGCCAGCAGCACCGGGACAGGGGGAACAGATACGCAGTATTTT
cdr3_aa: CASSTGTGGTDTQYF

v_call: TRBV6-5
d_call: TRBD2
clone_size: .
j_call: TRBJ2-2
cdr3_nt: TGTGCCAGCAGGGGACTAGCGGGGGCTGGGGAGCTGTTTTTT
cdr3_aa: CASRGLAGAGELFF

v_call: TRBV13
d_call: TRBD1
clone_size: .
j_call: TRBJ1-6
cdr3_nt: TGTGCCAGCGCTCATTCTCAAACCGGGACAGGGAGTTCACCCCTCCACTTT
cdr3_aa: CASAHSQTGTGSSPLHF

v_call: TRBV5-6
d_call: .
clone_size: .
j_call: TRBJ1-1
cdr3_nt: TGTGCCAGCAGCCCCGAAGCGACCTTGAACACTGAAGCTTTCTTT
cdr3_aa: CASSPEATLNTEAFF

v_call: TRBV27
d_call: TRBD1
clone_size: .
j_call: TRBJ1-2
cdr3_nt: TGTGCCAGCAGTGAAGACAGGGCTAACTATGGCTACACCTTC
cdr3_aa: CASSEDRANYGYTF

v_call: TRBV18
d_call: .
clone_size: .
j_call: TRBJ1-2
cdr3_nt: TGTGCCAGCTCACCGGAGGGGTACTATGGCTACACCTTC
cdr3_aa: CASSPEGYYGYTF

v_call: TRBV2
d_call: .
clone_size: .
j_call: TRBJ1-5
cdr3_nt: TGTGCCAGCGGCCGGGACAACACTCAGCCCCAGCATTTT
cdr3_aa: CASGRDNTQPQHF

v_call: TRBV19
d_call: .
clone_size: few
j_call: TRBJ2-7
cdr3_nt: TGTGCCAGTAGTATCTCAGGGTTTGTCGAGCAGTACTTC
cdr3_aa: CASSISGFVEQYF

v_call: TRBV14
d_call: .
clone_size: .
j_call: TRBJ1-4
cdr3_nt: TGTGCCAGCAGCCAAGGAGCAGGGAAACAGGGTTATGAAAAACTGTTTTTT
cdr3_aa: CASSQGAGKQGYEKLFF

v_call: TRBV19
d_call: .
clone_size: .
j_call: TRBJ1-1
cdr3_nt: TGTGCCAGTAGGGTGGAGGGCTCGATGAACACTGAAGCTTTCTTT
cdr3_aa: CASRVEGSMNTEAFF

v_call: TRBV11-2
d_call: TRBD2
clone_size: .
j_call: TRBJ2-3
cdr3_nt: TGTGCCAGCAGCTTAGGGTTCGTGGGAGGGCCGGATACGCAGTATTTT
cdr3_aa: CASSLGFVGGPDTQYF

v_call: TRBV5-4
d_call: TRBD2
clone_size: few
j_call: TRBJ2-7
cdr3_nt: TGTGCCAGCAGCGGATCGGGCGGGAGTACCGAGCAGTACTTC
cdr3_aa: CASSGSGGSTEQYF

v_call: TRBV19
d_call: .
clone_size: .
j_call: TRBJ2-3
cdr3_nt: TGTGCCAGTAGTATAGGAGTCGGGAGCACAGATACGCAGTATTTT
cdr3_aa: CASSIGVGSTDTQYF

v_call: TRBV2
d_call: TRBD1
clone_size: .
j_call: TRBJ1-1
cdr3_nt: TGTGCCAGCACAAAAAGGACGGGGACAGGGGAGGGCACTGAAGCTTTCTTT
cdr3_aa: CASTKRTGTGEGTEAFF

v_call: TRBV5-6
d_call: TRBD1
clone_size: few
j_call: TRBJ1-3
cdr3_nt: TGTGCCAGCAGCTTTGGACAGGGTAAAGCTGGAAACACCATATATTTT
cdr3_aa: CASSFGQGKAGNTIYF

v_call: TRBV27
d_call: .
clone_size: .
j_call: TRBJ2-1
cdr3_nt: TGTGCCAGCAGTAAATCCTACAGGGAGACCGCTAGCTCCTACAATGAGCAGTTCTTC
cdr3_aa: CASSKSYRETASSYNEQFF

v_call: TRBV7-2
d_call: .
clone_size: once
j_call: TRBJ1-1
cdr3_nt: TGTGCCAGCAGCAGGGCGAGGGTAATGAACACTGAAGCTTTCTTT
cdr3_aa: CASSRARVMNTEAFF

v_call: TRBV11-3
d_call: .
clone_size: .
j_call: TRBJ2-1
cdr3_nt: TGTGCCAGCAGACAACCGGGACTGAACAATGAGCAGTTCTTC
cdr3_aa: CASRQPGLNNEQFF

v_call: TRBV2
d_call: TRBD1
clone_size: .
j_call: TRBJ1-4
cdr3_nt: TGTGCCAGCAGTGCCGACAGGGGGCCAGATGAAAAACTGTTTTTT
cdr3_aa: CASSADRGPDEKLFF

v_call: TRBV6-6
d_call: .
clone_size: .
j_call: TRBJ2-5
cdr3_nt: TGTGCCACCGACCTGCTAGCTGAGAAGACCCAGTACTTC
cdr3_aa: CATDLLAEKTQYF

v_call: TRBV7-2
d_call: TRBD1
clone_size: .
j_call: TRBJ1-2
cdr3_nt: TGTGCCAGCAGCTCCTCAGGGGGCTTCGGCTACACCTTC
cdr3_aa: CASSSSGGFGYTF

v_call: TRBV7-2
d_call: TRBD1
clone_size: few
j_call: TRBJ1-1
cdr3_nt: TGTGCCAGCAGCGGCCGAACAGGGGGCACTGAAGCTTTCTTT
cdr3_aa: CASSGRTGGTEAFF

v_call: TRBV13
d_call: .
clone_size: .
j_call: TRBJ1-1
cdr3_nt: TGTGCCAGCACAAGTAGGCGGGGGTTCACTGAAGCTTTCTTT
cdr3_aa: CASTSRRGFTEAFF

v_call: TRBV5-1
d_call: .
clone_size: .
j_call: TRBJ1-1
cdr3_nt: TGCGCCAGCAGCGGAAGGACAGAGAACACTGAAGCTTTCTTT
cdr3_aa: CASSGRTENTEAFF

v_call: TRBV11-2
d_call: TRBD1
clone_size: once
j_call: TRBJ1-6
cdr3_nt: TGTGCCAGCAGCTTACCGACAGGGACGTTGGATTCACCCCTCCACTTT
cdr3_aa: CASSLPTGTLDSPLHF

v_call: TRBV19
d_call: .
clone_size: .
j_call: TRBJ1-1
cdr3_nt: TGTGCCAGCGCGAACCTGAGGGGGAAGGGGACTGAAGCTTTCTTT
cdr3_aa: CASANLRGKGTEAFF

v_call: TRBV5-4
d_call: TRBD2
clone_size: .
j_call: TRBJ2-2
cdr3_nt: TGTGCCAGCAGATGGGGAGCTAGCGGGGACACCGGGGAGCTGTTTTTT
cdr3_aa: CASRWGASGDTGELFF

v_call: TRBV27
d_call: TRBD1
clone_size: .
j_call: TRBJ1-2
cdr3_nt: TGTGCCAGCAGTTCGGGACAGGGGGCCGGAGGCTACACCTTC
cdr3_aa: CASSSGQGAGGYTF

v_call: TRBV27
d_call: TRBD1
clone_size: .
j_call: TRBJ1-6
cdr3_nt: TGTGCCAGCAGTAGACAGACAGGGGGCCACTCACCCCTCCACTTT
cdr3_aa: CASSRQTGGHSPLHF

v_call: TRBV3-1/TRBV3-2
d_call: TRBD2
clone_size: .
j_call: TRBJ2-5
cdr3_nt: TGTGCCAGCAGCCAATTCTCGGGGGGCCAAGAGACCCAGTACTTC
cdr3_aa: CASSQFSGGQETQYF

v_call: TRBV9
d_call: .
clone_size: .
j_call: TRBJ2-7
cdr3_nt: TGTGCCAGCAGCGAGGGACTTGAAAGCTCCTACGAGCAGTACTTC
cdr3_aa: CASSEGLESSYEQYF

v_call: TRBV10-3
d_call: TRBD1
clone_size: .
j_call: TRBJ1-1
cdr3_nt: TGTGCCATCAGTGAGGCAGGGGGGTTCACTGAAGCTTTCTTT
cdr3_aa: CAISEAGGFTEAFF

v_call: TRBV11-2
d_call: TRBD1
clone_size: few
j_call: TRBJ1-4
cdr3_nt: TGTGCCAGCAGCTTTGGGACAGGGGGTGAAAAACTGTTTTTT
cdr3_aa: CASSFGTGGEKLFF

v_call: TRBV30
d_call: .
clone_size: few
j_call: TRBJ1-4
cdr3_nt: TGTGCCTGGAGTGCCTCCTCAACTAATGAAAAACTGTTTTTT
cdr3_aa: CAWSASSTNEKLFF

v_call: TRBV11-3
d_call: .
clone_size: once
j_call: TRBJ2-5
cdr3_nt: TGTGCCAGCAGCCCCGGGGGAGGAACCCAGTACTTC
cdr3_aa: CASSPGGGTQYF

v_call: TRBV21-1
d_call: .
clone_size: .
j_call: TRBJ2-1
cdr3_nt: TGTGCCAGCAGTACCGGGACAGCCATCTCCTACAATGAGCAGTTCTTC
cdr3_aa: CASSTGTAISYNEQFF

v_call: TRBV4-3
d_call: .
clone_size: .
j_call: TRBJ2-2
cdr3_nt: TGCGCCAGCAGCCCTGGACACTACACCGGGGAGCTGTTTTTT
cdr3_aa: CASSPGHYTGELFF

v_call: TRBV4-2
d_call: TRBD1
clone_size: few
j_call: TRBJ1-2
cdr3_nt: TGTGCCAGCAGCCGGGCGGAAAGGGGGCGAGGCTACACCTTC
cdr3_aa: CASSRAERGRGYTF

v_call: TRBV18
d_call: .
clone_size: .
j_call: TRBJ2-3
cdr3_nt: TGTGCCAGCTCACCCCCTACAGTGGCAGGGGATACGCAGTATTTT
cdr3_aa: CASSPPTVAGDTQYF